Listed here are 2 T cell receptor beta chains from one sample, sequenced in a study of immune heterogeneity within non-small cell lung tumors. TCR beta CDR3 was amplified by multiplex PCR using 32 V and 13 J primers. One entry per CDR3 protein, called by TCRdb with MiXCR from the multiplex PCR reads. This repertoire shows around 10,000 distinct CDR3 sequences, less than 30% found once; its top ten account for over 10%. Bulk tumor gDNA, 550 to 600 ng per sample, served as the TCR template. Multiple widely separated biopsies were taken from each primary tumor at surgery. It was patients with untreated, newly diagnosed non-small cell lung cancer who underwent curative surgery. The sample consisted of lung tumor tissue. The receptors here all came from a man aged 50 to 59 with non-small cell lung cancer.

The table lists this clonotype with a count of one. A much larger clone is a single base away; this may be a read error. The chain recombines TRBV7-9 with TRBJ1-2; D remains ambiguous. Germline lookup yields CDR1 SEHNR and CDR2 FQNEAQ (reference sequence). The CDR3 sequence is 14 residues long. The V gene lost 3 bases and the J gene lost 4 bases, with 12 bases spanning the gap. The CDR3: CASSFVGSPYGYTF. The CDR3, as DNA: TGTGCCAGCAGCTTCGTTGGAAGCCCCTATGGCTACACCTTC.

The J gene is TRBJ1-1, the V gene TRBV5-1, with D uncertain. Trimming stripped 0 bases from V and 5 bases from J, with 11 bases between. This CDR3 spans 14 amino acids. Germline-derived CDR1 and CDR2 are SGHRS and YFSETQ. The CDR3 DNA sequence: TGCGCCAGCAGCTTGGAGGGCGTTTGGACTGAAGCTTTCTTT. Amino acid sequence: CASSLEGVWTEAFF.